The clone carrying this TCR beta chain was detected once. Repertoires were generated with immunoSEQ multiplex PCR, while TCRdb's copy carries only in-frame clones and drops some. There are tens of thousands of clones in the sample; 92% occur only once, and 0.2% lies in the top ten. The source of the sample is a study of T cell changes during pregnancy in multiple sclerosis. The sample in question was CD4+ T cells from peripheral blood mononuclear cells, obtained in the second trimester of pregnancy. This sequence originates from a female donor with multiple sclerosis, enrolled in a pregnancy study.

CDR3 sequence reads: CASREKNDEQYF. DNA for the CDR3: TGTGCCAGCAGGGAGAAAAACGACGAGCAGTACTTC. The rearrangement uses TRBV28 and TRBJ2-7; no definite D call. The germline V gene has CDR1 MDHEN and CDR2 SYDVKM. The ends were cut back, 6 bases at V and 5 bases at J, with 11 bases in the middle. The CDR3 totals 12 residues.